The entry below gives a single TCR beta chain sequence along with its context. Its antigen is currently not known. Base quality data are lacking; no much larger clone is found one base away. These data originate in a study of shared clonotypes between healthy human individuals (TCRdb year 2020). As for the study more broadly: A couple of women and a few men aged 18 to 49 years were included in the cohort. Libraries were prepared and TCR repertoires were sequenced by different laboratories using diverse techniques, in order to increase sequencing depth and limit assay-specific biases. Per donor, three plates each were used for CD4 naive and CD4 memory, two for CD8 naive, and one for CD8 memory. The study deeply sequenced blood TCR repertoires of about five healthy adults to estimate repertoire size and the extent of clonotype sharing between individuals. Per donor, leukapheresis produced somewhere between about 0.85 and 9.5 billion PBMCs.

Sequences MNHEY (CDR1) and SMNVEV (CDR2) are obtained from the germline V gene (reference sequence). The CDR3 sequence holds 14 residues, the cysteine and phenylalanine included. Just the 42-base CDR3 DNA is kept, in frame starting at base 1. V is cut by 6 bases and J by 8 bases, and the space between the germline ends is 16 bases. Using the deep immunoSEQ assay, multiplex PCR amplified TCR CDR3 regions from genomic DNA. For each cell subset, the extracted genomic DNA was distributed evenly across all wells of several immunoSEQ 96-well plates, and each plate served as one replicate. Each replicate PCR for sorted subsets received about 0.2 ug genomic DNA, equal to about 29,000 T cell genomes. Purified libraries were quantified with a Qubit 3.0 fluorometer, sized on a Bioanalyzer 2100, and re-quantified with the KAPA Library Quantification kit. Each immunoSEQ 96-well plate was sequenced on its own single-read 150-cycle Illumina NextSeq 550 flow cell. In the paper's pipeline: Because the immunoSEQ output included only junctional sequences and no quality scores, the filtering could not be the same as the filtering used for full-length reads. To assign V/J genes and CDR3, sequences were annotated against IMGT germline references using PyIR, a Python wrapper for IgBLAST v1.9. Reads were filtered out if the reads had weak V/J assignments (E-value above 1e-6), no CDR3, stop codons, out-of-frame junctions, or ambiguous translated residues. A V3J clonotype was defined by an identical inferred V gene, J gene, and CDR3 amino acid sequence. Percentage overlap between repertoires was calculated by dividing the number of shared unique clonotypes by the size of the smaller repertoire. Three approaches were used to assess repertoire richness: RTK rarefaction, the Chao1 estimator, and Recon v2.1 estimates of unobserved clonotypes. Generation probabilities for all TCRbeta clonotypes obtained by the gDNA method from a few donors were computed using OLGA. TCRdb's version of the immuneACCESS table is confined to in-frame rearrangements and falls short of the full clone set. An unresolved V gene accounts for under half of the shortfall where checked; the remainder is of unknown origin. V, J and clone size are taken as reported in that table, and D and trimming were inferred from the DNA itself. For this sample the table gives millions of clones, of which just under 95% were detected only once. 0.9% to 1.3% of the sample rests with the top ten.

Overall study outcomes, separate from this receptor: Compared with non-shared clonotypes, clonotypes shared by all four sorted-subset donors had higher generation probabilities. Estimated clonotype richness was generally larger for naive than for memory subsets. Because the study included a small number of donors, the genetic and exposure-history diversity represented was limited. Across four donors, around 5% of naive CD4, roughly 3.5% of naive CD8, about 2% of memory CD4, and 0.3% to 0.45% of memory CD8 clonotypes were shared. Rarefaction of sorted-subset datasets indicated incomplete sequencing despite the large sequencing depth. Sampling was limited to blood, and TCR repertoires in tissue likely differ from TCR repertoires in blood. Based on pairwise subsampling, the degree of clonotype sharing among donors was expected to be affected by sequencing depth.

CD8 naive samples were CD45RO-negative cells positively selected for CCR7, giving a CD45RA+CCR7+ population that excluded TemRA cells. The donors were healthy, HIV-negative adults with no recently reported acute infections or vaccinations. Every donor was a Caucasian adult living in Nashville, Tennessee, USA. Blood was collected by leukapheresis, and PBMCs were isolated by Ficoll-Histopaque density gradient centrifugation and then cryopreserved in liquid nitrogen vapor phase. Analytical flow cytometry was used to check the purity and quantity of every magnetically sorted T cell population. Genomic DNA was isolated from each sorted fraction and quantified by UV absorbance on a Nanodrop 2000c.

This TCR was sampled from a man younger than 35 in good health. The chain uses TRBV27 and TRBJ1-4; there is no confident call for the D gene. Sequences were obtained from naive CD8+ T cells sorted from blood. What the cell subset or site label conveys for this sample: CD45RA+CCR7+. This receptor carries the CDR3 CASRGSGLREKLFF. The DNA sequence is given as TGTGCCAGCAGGGGGAGCGGGTTACGGGAAAAACTGTTTTTT.